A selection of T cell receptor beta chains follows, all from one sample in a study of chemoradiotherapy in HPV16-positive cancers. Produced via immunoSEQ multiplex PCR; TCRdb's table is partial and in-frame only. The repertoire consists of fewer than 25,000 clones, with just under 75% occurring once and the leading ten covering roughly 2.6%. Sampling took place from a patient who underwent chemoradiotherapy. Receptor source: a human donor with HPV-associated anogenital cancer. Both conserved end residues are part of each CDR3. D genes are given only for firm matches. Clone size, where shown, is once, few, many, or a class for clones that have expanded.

DNA: TGTGCCAGCAACAACATACAGGGGACTCAAAACACCGGGGAGCTGTTTTTT; CDR3: CASNNIQGTQNTGELFF; J: TRBJ2-2; size: NA; V: TRBV28; D: NA
DNA: TGTGCCAGCAGCTTAGGACCCGGGACTCTATTTCAAGAGACCCAGTACTTC; CDR3: CASSLGPGTLFQETQYF; J: TRBJ2-5; size: NA; V: TRBV7-2; D: NA
DNA: TGTGCCAGCAGCTACAGTGATGGCTACACCTTC; CDR3: CASSYSDGYTF; J: TRBJ1-2; size: NA; V: TRBV7-9; D: NA
DNA: TGTGCCAGCTATCAGACAGGGGGATTGGGGAACACTGAAGCTTTCTTT; CDR3: CASYQTGGLGNTEAFF; J: TRBJ1-1; size: NA; V: TRBV28; D: TRBD1
DNA: TGCAGCGTTCCCCGGACGTTCTATGGCTACACCTTC; CDR3: CSVPRTFYGYTF; J: TRBJ1-2; size: NA; V: TRBV29-1; D: NA
DNA: TGTGCCAGCCTAGCGGGGGGGCCTGTCTACGAGCAGTACTTC; CDR3: CASLAGGPVYEQYF; J: TRBJ2-7; size: NA; V: TRBV28; D: TRBD2
DNA: TGCGCCAGCAGCTTGGTCCGGACCGGGACTAGCGGGACGGGGCCCTACGAGCAGTACTTC; CDR3: CASSLVRTGTSGTGPYEQYF; J: TRBJ2-7; size: NA; V: TRBV5-1; D: TRBD2
DNA: TGTGCCAGCAGTTACGGAAAGGGGCCCTACGAGCAGTACTTC; CDR3: CASSYGKGPYEQYF; J: TRBJ2-7; size: NA; V: TRBV6-5; D: NA
DNA: TGTGCCTGGAGTAGGACATCCGGCTCCTACAATGAGCAGTTCTTC; CDR3: CAWSRTSGSYNEQFF; J: TRBJ2-1; size: NA; V: TRBV30; D: NA
DNA: TGTGCCAGCAGCACCCCTAGTGCTAGCCGCACCGGAGAGCAGTACTTC; CDR3: CASSTPSASRTGEQYF; J: TRBJ2-7; size: NA; V: TRBV11-2; D: NA
DNA: TGTGCCATAGGGGGGGATTCCTACAATGAGCAGTTCTTC; CDR3: CAIGGDSYNEQFF; J: TRBJ2-1; size: once; V: TRBV10-3; D: NA
DNA: TGTGCCAGCAGCCTCCCTAGCGGGAGTACGGAGACCCAGTACTTC; CDR3: CASSLPSGSTETQYF; J: TRBJ2-5; size: NA; V: TRBV7-2; D: TRBD2
DNA: TGTGCCAGCAGCCGGGGACAGGGGGGCAATGAGCAGTTCTTC; CDR3: CASSRGQGGNEQFF; J: TRBJ2-1; size: NA; V: TRBV7-6; D: TRBD1
DNA: TGTGCCAGCTCACCAAGACAGGGTCAAGGAGAAAAACTGTTTTTT; CDR3: CASSPRQGQGEKLFF; J: TRBJ1-4; size: NA; V: TRBV18; D: TRBD1
DNA: TGTGCCATCAGTGACCCGGGACAGGGGGCCTACAATGAGCAGTTCTTC; CDR3: CAISDPGQGAYNEQFF; J: TRBJ2-1; size: NA; V: TRBV10-3; D: TRBD1
DNA: TGTGCCAGCAGGGGACTAGCGGGGTCGTATAACTTC; CDR3: CASRGLAGSYNF; J: TRBJ2-5; size: NA; V: TRBV6-4; D: TRBD2
DNA: TGTGCCAGCTCACCCCAGGGAAATCAGCCCCAGCATTTT; CDR3: CASSPQGNQPQHF; J: TRBJ1-5; size: NA; V: TRBV18; D: NA